Each of the 14 T cell receptor beta chains below was sequenced from the same sample in a study of blood T cell repertoires in COVID-19. The assay was immunoSEQ multiplex PCR, and TCRdb's table has in-frame clones only and misses some. The sample lists 300,000 to 450,000 clones; about 87% were seen once. Sequencing input: peripheral blood. These receptors were collected from a human donor in a cohort sampled during active COVID-19.

The chain links TRBV6-1 to TRBJ2-1; a weak D match, TRBD2 (6 bases). The ends were cut back, 6 bases at V and 11 bases at J, with 26 bases in the middle. The CDR3 has 16 residues. CDR1 is MNHNS and CDR2 is SASEGT in the germline V gene. The CDR3 DNA follows: TGTGCCAGCAGAGAACCGGGATACCGAGGAGGGTGGCAGCAGTTCTTC. Its protein product is CASREPGYRGGWQQFF.

V and J are TRBV4-2 and TRBJ2-3; 10 bases agree with TRBD2. Germline CDR1 reads LGHNA; CDR2 reads YNFKEQ. Unmatched junction bases numbered 6, after V lost 0 bases and J lost 0 bases. This CDR3 has 18 residues. For the CDR3, the DNA is TGTGCCAGCAGCCAAGAGATACCTAGCGGGGGTAGCACAGATACGCAGTATTTT. This encodes CASSQEIPSGGSTDTQYF.

This chain links TRBV2 with TRBJ1-1; no firm D call. Germline CDR1 is SNHLY and CDR2 is FYNNEI. V gave up 2 bases and J gave up 4 bases, with 14 bases separating them. This CDR3 is 15 amino acids long. DNA for the CDR3: TGTGCCAGCAGTGAACGAGGCGCATGGGTCACTGAAGCTTTCTTT. Its translation: CASSERGAWVTEAFF.

The V gene is TRBV20-1, the J gene TRBJ2-7, with D unclear. Trimming removed 6 bases from V and 6 bases from J, with 12 bases in between. Germline CDR1 is DFQATT and CDR2 is SNEGSKA (reference sequence). The CDR3 spans 11 residues. CDR3: CSAPRSGEQYF. CDR3 bases: TGCAGTGCCCCCCGGAGTGGCGAGCAGTACTTC.

The chain joins TRBV19 to TRBJ2-1; tentative D call: TRBD1 (6 bases). The V end lost 3 bases, the J end lost 7 bases, and 16 bases lay between the germline ends. The germline gives CDR1 LNHDA, CDR2 SQIVND (reference sequence). The CDR3 loop spans 15 amino acids. The CDR3 DNA reads as TGTGCCAGTAGTATCCCGGTTCTCAGGGGAAATGAGCAGTTCTTC. Translating gives CASSIPVLRGNEQFF.

This chain joins TRBV30 and TRBJ1-1; D possibly corresponds to TRBD1 (5 bases). CDR1 is GTSNPN and CDR2 is SVGIG in the germline V gene (reference sequence). The CDR3 contains 12 residues. V lost 2 bases to trimming and J lost 7 bases, with 11 bases between them. The CDR3 sequence is CAWSLIGDEAFF. CDR3 bases: TGTGCCTGGAGTTTGATAGGGGATGAAGCTTTCTTT.

V and J are TRBV7-9 and TRBJ1-4, with D perhaps TRBD1 (6 bases). Per germline, CDR1 SEHNR and CDR2 FQNEAQ (reference sequence). The length of the CDR3 is 16 residues. Trimming left V 3 bases short and J 8 bases short, with 19 bases between. CDR3 DNA sequence: TGTGCCAGCAGCTTTACACAGGGTCGGGTCCTCGAAAAACTGTTTTTT. Protein product: CASSFTQGRVLEKLFF.

This chain uses TRBV7-8 with TRBJ2-1; 8 bases line up with TRBD1. From germline, CDR1 is SGHVS and CDR2 FQNEAQ. This CDR3 is 19 amino acids long. With V trimmed by 5 bases and J by 4 bases, 19 bases remained unmatched. CDR3 region: CASSGGQGYPEGPYNEQFF. CDR3 nucleotide sequence: TGTGCCAGCAGCGGTGGACAGGGCTACCCCGAGGGGCCATACAATGAGCAGTTCTTC.

The chain employs TRBV25-1 and TRBJ1-4; tentatively, D is TRBD1 (6 bases). CDR3 length: 15 amino acids. From germline, CDR1 is MGHDK and CDR2 SYGVNS. Trimming pared 2 bases from V and 7 bases from J, leaving 14 bases between. The CDR3 is CASSEGRGAFEKLFF. In DNA form, the CDR3 reads TGTGCCAGCAGTGAAGGGAGGGGGGCGTTTGAAAAACTGTTTTTT.

The chain employs TRBV4-1 and TRBJ1-5; no reliable D call. This CDR3 is 13 amino acids long. Germline CDR1 is MGHRA and CDR2 is YSYEKL. With 2 bases removed from V and 7 bases from J, the gap between germline ends came to 9 bases. The CDR3 loop reads CASSQQTWQPQHF. The DNA of the CDR3 is TGCGCCAGCAGCCAACAGACATGGCAGCCCCAGCATTTT.

The chain employs TRBV19 and TRBJ2-7; 9 nucleotides align to TRBD1. In germline, CDR1 is LNHDA, CDR2 SQIVND (reference sequence). With V trimmed by 5 bases and J by 9 bases, 11 bases remained unmatched. The CDR3 spans 14 residues. The CDR3 protein is CASSPTGQGMGQYF. CDR3 coding DNA: TGTGCCAGTAGTCCAACGGGACAGGGCATGGGGCAGTACTTC.

Concerning this clone: The sample holds other DNA sequences that translate to the same CDR3. The rearrangement joins TRBV28 to TRBJ2-5, with D maybe TRBD2 (6 bases). The germline V gene encodes CDR1 MDHEN and CDR2 SYDVKM. Trimming pared 3 bases from V and 1 base from J, leaving 9 bases between. The CDR3 has 14 residues. The CDR3 here is CASSLVGGQETQYF. The CDR3 nucleotides read TGTGCCAGCAGTTTGGTCGGGGGCCAAGAGACCCAGTACTTC.

V gene TRBV7-9 combines with J gene TRBJ1-3; D is unclear. V shed 4 bases and J shed 7 bases, with 5 bases lying between them. CDR1 and CDR2 from the germline V gene are SEHNR and FQNEAQ (reference sequence). The CDR3 is 11 residues long. CDR3 DNA sequence: TGTGCCAGCAGCTCCGTCAACACCATATATTTT. It translates to CASSSVNTIYF.

J is TRBJ1-4 and V is TRBV7-2, with D tentatively TRBD1 (5 bases). Germline V gives CDR1 SGHTA, CDR2 FQGNSA. CDR3 length: 15 residues. Between the trimmed V and J ends, which lost 7 bases and 8 bases, there was a span of 20 bases. The CDR3: CASTQKGQGTEKLFF. The CDR3, as DNA: TGTGCCAGCACCCAAAAGGGGCAGGGTACGGAAAAACTGTTTTTT. Using reference TRBV7-2 and TRBJ1-4 for the parts outside the CDR3, the full variable domain is GAGVSQSPSNKVTEKGKDVELRCDPISGHTALYWYRQSLGQGLEFLIYFQGNSAPDKSGLPSDRFSAERTGGSVSTLTIQRTQQEDSAVYLCASTQKGQGTEKLFFGSGTQLSVL.